Below, one T cell receptor (beta chain) is given with its context. No cognate antigen has been identified for it. No much larger clone is present one base from it, and per-base qualities are unavailable. These data come from a study of T cell responses to AZD1222 COVID-19 vaccine (dated by TCRdb to the early 2020s). Context from the whole study: AZD1222 recipients given second doses at about 4 weeks or at about 12 weeks were pooled, since spike-specific TCR depth and breadth were not found to differ between the two schedules. Trial participants were enrolled into age subgroups of 18-55, 56-69 and 70-plus years, which contained about 150, 28 and 57 TCR-sequenced participants, respectively. A total of 230 to 250 trial participants underwent TCR sequencing, of whom under 220 had received two doses of AZD1222 and 26 had received two doses of the MenACWY control vaccine. Paper-wide results and their limitations: Conclusions about previously exposed vaccinees are limited because only six or seven AZD1222 recipients were SARS-CoV-2 seropositive at baseline. Spike-specific TCR breadth and depth rose significantly after two AZD1222 doses compared with day 0 and with MenACWY recipients. The 56-69-year group was small, and its depth increase did not reach significance, likely because of low power. Reportedly, almost half of the unique spike-specific TCRs recognized epitopes lying outside the regions that are mutated in the B.1.351 and B.1.1.7 variants. Vaccine-associated CD4 TCRs spanned the whole spike protein, with dominant responses in regions 160-218 and 743-854. Most participants were white British and females outnumbered males, and the authors suggested that clonal diversity may have been underestimated. No day 14 peak-response samples were available, so repertoires were characterized only after the peak T cell response.

Taken from the germline V gene, the CDR1 and CDR2 loops are SGHRS and YFSETQ. Trimming accounts for 0 bases at V and 5 bases at J, while the number of junction bases matched to no gene is 9. The CDR3 has 16 amino acids, counting the end cysteine and phenylalanine. CDR3 DNA is the only sequence kept; it has 48 bases, read in frame from the first base. The time point label, read with the paper, signifies: baseline before first vaccination. Samples from vaccinated people were obtained from the UK trials COV001 and COV002, which included a single-blind randomized controlled phase 2/3 trial of AZD1222 (ChAdOx1 nCoV-19) in healthy adults. Trial participant PBMC samples were collected at day 0 and day 28 after the second dose for TCRbeta chain sequencing. The CDR3 regions of human TCRbeta chains were subjected to immunosequencing. The source study handled its data this way. TCRs in the repertoires were matched against a reference library of SARS-CoV-2-specific TCRs that had been generated with the MIRA antigen-specificity platform. Breadth meant the fraction of unique TCRs that were SARS-CoV-2-associated, whereas depth meant the fraction of total T cells that were SARS-CoV-2-associated. Using the MIRA data, each spike-specific TCR was assigned both to the spike region to which the TCR was reactive and to a CD4 or CD8 class. Log10-transformed breadth and depth values were compared by one-way ANOVA with Sidak's multiple comparisons tests. TCRdb carries this immuneACCESS record with in-frame sequences only. Its versions omit some clonotypes, under half of them owing to an unresolved V gene in the studies checked, with the rest unexplained. That table gives V, J and clone size, and the DNA gave D and trimming. In all, the sample holds roughly 160,000 clones, and just over 90% of those were seen once. Jointly, the top ten make up roughly 1.6% of the sample.

The V and J segments used are TRBV5-1 and TRBJ2-7, and TRBD1 matches 9 of the central bases. The receptor was isolated from an adult in good health. The sequenced sample was peripheral blood, obtained on day 0 of AZD1222 vaccination. The nucleotide sequence reads TGCGCCAGCAGCTTGGAGGGGACAGGGTCTTTCCACGAGCAGTACTTC. This gives the protein CASSLEGTGSFHEQYF.